This is a list of T cell receptor beta chains from one sample in a study of blood T cell repertoires in COVID-19. The protocol was immunoSEQ multiplex PCR, while the TCRdb copy is restricted to in-frame clones and leaves out a portion. The data contain roughly 25,000 clones, 86% of them singletons. The sequencing sample was made of peripheral blood. The receptors were gathered from a woman of 80 years or more with acute or convalescent COVID-19. Both conserved end residues are part of each CDR3. The order of the fields is clone size, D gene, V gene, J gene, CDR3 DNA, CDR3 protein. D genes are given only for firm matches. Size is omitted from some rows. Given values are once, few, many or a class for expanded clones.

>.|.|TRBV5-5|TRBJ2-3
TGTGCCAGCAGCTTGGATCGCGGCACAGATACGCAGTATTTT
CASSLDRGTDTQYF
>.|TRBD1|TRBV10-1|TRBJ2-7
TGCGCCAGCAGTTCCTCCCCGGGGACAGGGCCCTACGAGCAGTACTTC
CASSSSPGTGPYEQYF
>.|TRBD1|TRBV6-5|TRBJ1-4
TGTGCCAGCAGACCCAGGGGGCCAAAGAGTGAAAAACTGTTTTTT
CASRPRGPKSEKLFF
>.|TRBD1|TRBV7-9|TRBJ2-7
TGTGCCAGCAGCGGTATGACAGGGGGCTCCGAAGCTGGAACCTACGAGCAGTACTTC
CASSGMTGGSEAGTYEQYF
>.|.|TRBV9|TRBJ1-1
TGTGCCAGCAGCGTAGTAGCTGAGAACACTGAAGCTTTCTTT
CASSVVAENTEAFF
>.|.|TRBV29-1|TRBJ1-3
TGCAGCGCAAGGACATTTTGGGGAAACACCATATATTTT
CSARTFWGNTIYF
>.|TRBD1|TRBV10-1|TRBJ2-2
TGCGCCAGCAGTGAGGGACAGGGTATTACCGGGGAGCTGTTTTTT
CASSEGQGITGELFF
>.|TRBD1|TRBV11-3|TRBJ2-5
TGTGCCAGCAGCTCAGGGGGCGAACGAGAGACCCAGTACTTC
CASSSGGERETQYF
>.|.|TRBV27|TRBJ1-6
TGTGCCAGCAGTTCCGCTGTCGCGGTGTATGATTCACCCCTCCACTTT
CASSSAVAVYDSPLHF
>few|TRBD1|TRBV25-1|TRBJ2-2
TGTGCCAGCAGTGAGTACAGGGGAACCGGGGAGCTGTTTTTT
CASSEYRGTGELFF
>.|.|TRBV2|TRBJ1-6
TGTGCCAGCAGTGAAGGGCACTACTATAATTCACCCCTCCACTTT
CASSEGHYYNSPLHF
>.|TRBD2|TRBV19|TRBJ2-1
TGTGCCAGTAACCTCGTAGCGGGGGCCGGGTATGAGCAGTTCTTC
CASNLVAGAGYEQFF
>.|TRBD1|TRBV28|TRBJ2-2
TGTGCCAGCAGTTCGGGGGACAGGGGTGGCGGGGAGCTGTTTTTT
CASSSGDRGGGELFF
>.|TRBD1|TRBV29-1|TRBJ1-1
TGCAGCGTCCTTACGCAGGGGGCAAGCACTGAAGCTTTCTTT
CSVLTQGASTEAFF
>few|.|TRBV3-1/TRBV3-2|TRBJ1-1
TGTGCCAGCAGCCAGCGGGCCGGAATGGCTGAAGCTTTCTTT
CASSQRAGMAEAFF
>.|.|TRBV5-6|TRBJ2-2
TGTGCCAGCAGCTTCGTAGGCGGGAACACCGGGGAGCTGTTTTTT
CASSFVGGNTGELFF